This entry concerns a single T cell receptor beta chain. The length of the CDR3 is 16 residues. The germline gives CDR1 SGHRS, CDR2 YFSETQ. V was pared by 3 bases and J by 2 bases, with 10 bases of the junction left unmatched. The sample belongs to a study of blood T cell repertoires in COVID-19. Generated by immunoSEQ multiplex PCR, the TCRdb table keeps only in-frame clones and is missing some. The data show roughly 500,000 clones, 75% to 90% seen once. The source of this sequence is a man between 18 and 29 years old with COVID-19, enrolled during active disease. The sample comprised peripheral blood. This chain connects TRBV5-1 to TRBJ2-7, with 8 bases matching TRBD2. CDR3 protein: CASSSELAVGPYEQYF. For the CDR3, the DNA is TGCGCCAGCAGCTCCGAACTAGCGGTGGGTCCCTACGAGCAGTACTTC.